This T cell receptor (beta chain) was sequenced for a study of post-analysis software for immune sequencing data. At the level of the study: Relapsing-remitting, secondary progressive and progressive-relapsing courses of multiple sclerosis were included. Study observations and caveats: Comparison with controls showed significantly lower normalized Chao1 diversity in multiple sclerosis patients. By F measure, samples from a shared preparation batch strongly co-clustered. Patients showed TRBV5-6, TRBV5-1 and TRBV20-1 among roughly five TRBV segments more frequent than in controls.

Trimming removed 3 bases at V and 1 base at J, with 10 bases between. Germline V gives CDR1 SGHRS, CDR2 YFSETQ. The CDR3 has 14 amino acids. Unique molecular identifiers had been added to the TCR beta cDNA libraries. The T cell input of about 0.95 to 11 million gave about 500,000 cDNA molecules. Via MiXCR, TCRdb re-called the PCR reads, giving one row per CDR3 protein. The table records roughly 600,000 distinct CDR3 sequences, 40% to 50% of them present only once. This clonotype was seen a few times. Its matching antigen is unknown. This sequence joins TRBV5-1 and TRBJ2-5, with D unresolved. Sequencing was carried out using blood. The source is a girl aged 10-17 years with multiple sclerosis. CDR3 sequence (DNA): TGCGCCAGCAGCTCCACGTCGTCCCAAGAGACCCAGTACTTC. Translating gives CASSSTSSQETQYF.